The 14 T cell receptor beta chains listed next were all sequenced from one sample in a study of sequential checkpoint blockade in melanoma. Specified treatment: randomized to nivolumab then ipilimumab (arm A) or the reverse (arm B). Generated by immunoSEQ multiplex PCR, the TCRdb table keeps only in-frame clones and is missing some. The table shows 6,500 to 8,500 clones, with around 60% occurring only once. The sample was CD8+ T cells sorted from blood (inferred from file names), taken from a patient given nivolumab and ipilimumab in sequence. All receptors come from a human donor with melanoma.

Only a few counts were recorded for this clone. The chain is built from TRBV4-1 and TRBJ1-2, with TRBD1 matching 9 bases. J lost 4 bases, V lost 4 bases, and 7 bases had no gene match. The CDR3 sequence is 15 residues long. Germline CDR1 is MGHRA and CDR2 is YSYEKL. CDR3 bases: TGCGCCAGCAGCCCAGGGACAGGGAATCTCTATGGCTACACCTTC. Encoded protein: CASSPGTGNLYGYTF.

The V gene is TRBV5-3, the J gene TRBJ2-7, with 9 bases fitting TRBD2. TRBV5-3 is noted as an ORF with a role that remains uncertain. This CDR3 has 13 amino acids. Losses at the gene ends were 4 bases for V and 6 bases for J; bases not matched to a gene: 5. The CDR3 protein is CARSPSGAGEQYF. Here the CDR3 DNA reads TGTGCCAGAAGCCCTAGCGGGGCCGGCGAGCAGTACTTC.

The genes are TRBV19 and TRBJ2-3; the D gene is possibly TRBD2 (6 bases). The ends were cut back, 2 bases at V and 5 bases at J, with 11 bases in the middle. The germline CDR1 and CDR2 sequences are LNHDA and SQIVND (reference sequence). The CDR3 is 14 residues long. The CDR3 bases are TGTGCCAGTAGTATAACGGGGGACGGAGATACGCAGTATTTT. This translates into CASSITGDGDTQYF. Drawing the rest from reference TRBV19 and TRBJ2-3, the complete variable domain is DGGITQSPKYLFRKEGQNVTLSCEQNLNHDAMYWYRQDPGQGLRLIYYSQIVNDFQKGDIAEGYSVSREKKESFPLTVTSAQKNPTAFYLCASSITGDGDTQYFGPGTRLTVL.

This clone has only a few counts. At one of its ends the junction is not consistent with the germline gene, which may arise from a read error. This sequence joins TRBV27 and TRBJ2-7, with a tentative D call TRBD1 (5 bases). The CDR3 is 12 amino acids. Germline loops: CDR1 MNHEY, CDR2 SMNVEV (reference sequence). The CDR3 loop reads CASGLRGSEQYF. In DNA, the CDR3 is TGTGCCAGCGGTTTAAGGGGTTCCGAGCAGTACTTC.

The J gene is TRBJ2-7, the V gene TRBV19; 7 bases match TRBD1. This CDR3 comprises 14 residues. Germline values: CDR1 LNHDA, CDR2 SQIVND (reference sequence). The V segment lost 6 bases and the J segment 5 bases; nucleotides outside the gene matches: 10. The chain's CDR3 is CASSTASTGNEQYF. DNA for the CDR3: TGTGCCAGTAGCACCGCCTCGACAGGGAACGAGCAGTACTTC.

This chain uses TRBV29-1 with TRBJ1-3; TRBD1 matches at 7 bases. This CDR3 has 13 amino acids. In germline, CDR1 is SQVTM, CDR2 ANQGSEA. Trimming cost V 4 bases and J 6 bases; bases outside gene matches: 6. CDR3 DNA sequence: TGCAGCGTTGGAACAGGGGCGGAAAACACCATATATTTT. As protein: CSVGTGAENTIYF.

This clone was seen only once. The chain carries TRBV9 and TRBJ2-7; D perhaps matches TRBD1 (6 bases). The germline V and J ends were trimmed by 4 bases and 7 bases, with 15 bases remaining between them. This CDR3 is 13 amino acids long. Per the germline V gene, CDR1 is SGDLS and CDR2 is YYNGEE. CDR3 DNA sequence: TGTGCCAGCAGCCCCCGTCGGACAGAGGAGCAGTACTTC. The encoded protein is CASSPRRTEEQYF.

The sample holds a few counts of this clone. A read error may produce the germline difference seen at one junction end. This chain links TRBV5-4 with TRBJ1-5; the match to TRBD1 covers 8 bases. This CDR3 spans 18 amino acids. Looked up from germline, CDR1 is SGHNT and CDR2 is YYREEE (reference sequence). For the CDR3, the DNA is TGCGCCAGCAGCCAAGATTACGACAGGGGATTGGGGAATCAGCCCCAGCATTTT. Translation: CASSQDYDRGLGNQPQHF.

V and J are TRBV5-1 and TRBJ2-7, with 9 bases matching TRBD2. In germline, CDR1 is SGHRS, CDR2 YFSETQ. The CDR3 is 14 residues long. The junction had 8 bases not matched to a gene; V was cut back by 4 bases and J by 6 bases. The CDR3 reads CASSRTGTSIEQYF. The CDR3 DNA reads as TGCGCCAGCAGCCGGACCGGGACTAGCATCGAGCAGTACTTC.

This rearrangement joins TRBV7-2 to TRBJ2-7; D is perhaps TRBD2 (6 bases). V was cut by 5 bases and J by 1 base, with 24 bases left in between. This CDR3 region has 18 residues. Germline lookup yields CDR1 SGHTA and CDR2 FQGNSA. The CDR3 here is CASSPPRGSSARSYEQYF. CDR3 in DNA: TGTGCCAGCAGCCCACCACGAGGGTCTAGCGCGAGATCCTACGAGCAGTACTTC.

The J gene is TRBJ2-7, the V gene TRBV4-1; 10 nucleotides agree with TRBD1. In germline, CDR1 is MGHRA, CDR2 YSYEKL. The ends lost 4 bases at V and 4 bases at J; junction bases unmatched: 7. CDR3 size: 15 residues. The CDR3 is CASSRLDRGPYEQYF. The CDR3 DNA follows: TGCGCCAGCAGCCGCTTAGACAGGGGGCCGTACGAGCAGTACTTC.

The gene calls are TRBV6-5 and TRBJ1-5, with no clear D. This CDR3 comprises 15 residues. Trimming removed 5 bases from V and 0 bases from J, with 11 bases in between. In germline, CDR1 is MNHEY, CDR2 SVGAGI. In nucleotides, the CDR3 is TGTGCCAGCAGTCCCCGACATCTTAGCAATCAGCCCCAGCATTTT. Its protein is CASSPRHLSNQPQHF.

V gene TRBV2 combines with J gene TRBJ2-7; tentative D call: TRBD1 (6 bases). The germline V gene encodes CDR1 SNHLY and CDR2 FYNNEI. The CDR3 totals 13 residues. Trimming shortened V by 2 bases and J by 5 bases, and 10 bases separated the two germline ends. The CDR3 is CASSETGGHEQYF. CDR3 DNA: TGTGCCAGCAGTGAAACTGGGGGCCACGAGCAGTACTTC.

This chain uses TRBV13 with TRBJ1-5, with D maybe TRBD1 (5 bases). The CDR3 has 15 amino acids. V lost 5 bases, J lost 7 bases, and 18 bases lay in between. Germline CDR1 reads PRHDT; CDR2 reads FYEKMQ (reference sequence). The CDR3 coding sequence is TGTGCCAGCAGCGTAGAGATGGGGCGGACACAGCCCCAGCATTTT. As protein: CASSVEMGRTQPQHF.